This entry features one TCR beta chain sequence. This entry belongs to a study of long-term antiretroviral therapy in people with HIV. The V segment lost 1 base and the J segment 6 bases; nucleotides outside the gene matches: 12. CDR1 and CDR2 (germline): SEHNR, FQNEAQ (reference sequence). The CDR3 has 17 amino acids. A v3.0 immunoSEQ assay was performed at survey level. Repertoires were generated with immunoSEQ multiplex PCR, while TCRdb's copy carries only in-frame clones and drops some. Altogether roughly 25,000 clones are present, roughly 80% being singletons, with the ten largest covering roughly 6%.

V is TRBV7-9 and J is TRBJ2-7; 10 bases agree with TRBD2. This specimen was unsorted PBMCs, taken 0.7 years before starting antiretroviral therapy. This clonotype was sampled from a man aged 25-45 years with HIV. This CDR3 is CASSLGVTSSGSAEQYF. In DNA form, the CDR3 reads TGTGCCAGCAGCTTAGGGGTTACGTCTAGCGGGAGTGCCGAGCAGTACTTC.